This T cell receptor beta chain was sequenced in a study of blood T cell repertoires in COVID-19. Study-wide background: The United States, Italy and Spain supplied acute and convalescent COVID-19 samples.

The protocol was immunoSEQ multiplex PCR, while the TCRdb copy is restricted to in-frame clones and leaves out a portion. The data hold some 150,000 clones, with around 86% observed a single time. The V gene's germline CDR1 is PRHDT and CDR2 FYEKMQ (reference sequence). J gave up 0 bases and V 5 bases, and 12 bases lay outside the gene matches. CDR3 length equals 18 residues. The chain carries TRBV13 and TRBJ2-7; 11 bases line up with TRBD2. This sequence was found in a man in his forties or fifties with active COVID-19. Sequences were obtained from peripheral blood. CDR3: CASSERKTSGVTSYEQYF. Here the CDR3 DNA reads TGTGCCAGCAGCGAACGGAAGACTAGCGGGGTTACCTCCTACGAGCAGTACTTC.